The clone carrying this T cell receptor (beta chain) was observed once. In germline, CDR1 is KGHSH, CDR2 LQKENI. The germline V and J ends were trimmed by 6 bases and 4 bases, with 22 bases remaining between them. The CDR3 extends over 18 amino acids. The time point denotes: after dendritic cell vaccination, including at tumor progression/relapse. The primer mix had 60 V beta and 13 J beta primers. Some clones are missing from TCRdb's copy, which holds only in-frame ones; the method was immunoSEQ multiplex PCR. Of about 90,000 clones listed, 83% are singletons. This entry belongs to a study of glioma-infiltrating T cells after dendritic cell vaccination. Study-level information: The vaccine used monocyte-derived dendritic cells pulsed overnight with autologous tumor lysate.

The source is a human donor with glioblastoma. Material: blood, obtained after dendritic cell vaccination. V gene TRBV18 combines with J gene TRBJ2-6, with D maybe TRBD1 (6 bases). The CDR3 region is CASSYDVQGTAGANVLTF. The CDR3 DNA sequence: TGTGCCAGCTCTTACGACGTACAGGGTACAGCAGGGGCCAACGTCCTGACTTTC.